The 3 T cell receptor beta chains in this list originate from one sample, sequenced in a study of chemoradiotherapy in HPV16-positive cancers. Libraries were prepared by immunoSEQ multiplex PCR; TCRdb keeps only in-frame clonotypes and omits some of them. The sample lists thousands of clones, about 88% occurring once. Source: tumor tissue, taken from a patient who underwent chemoradiotherapy. These receptor sequences come from a human donor with HPV-associated anogenital cancer.

The chain is built from TRBV29-1 and TRBJ1-1; no reliable D call. The CDR3 loop spans 12 amino acids. V was pared by 7 bases and J by 1 base, with 10 bases between. Germline CDR1 is SQVTM and CDR2 is ANQGSEA. CDR3 nucleotide sequence: TGCAGCGGGGCGGCCACGAACACTGAAGCTTTCTTT. Protein product: CSGAATNTEAFF.

This sequence joins TRBV18 and TRBJ1-1, with D possibly matching TRBD1 (5 bases). The CDR3 runs to 14 residues. From germline, CDR1 is KGHSH and CDR2 LQKENI. The ends were cut back, 3 bases at V and 3 bases at J, with 11 bases in the middle. This CDR3 is CASSPHPTDTEAFF. The DNA for the CDR3 is TGTGCCAGCTCACCCCATCCGACAGACACTGAAGCTTTCTTT.

The chain employs TRBV5-1 and TRBJ2-7, with 10 bases lining up with TRBD2. V was clipped by 4 bases and J by 6 bases; unmatched bases: 19. The CDR3 loop spans 18 amino acids. CDR1 SGHRS and CDR2 YFSETQ come from the germline V gene. The CDR3 spells CASSPVGTSDPLDSEQYF. CDR3 DNA sequence: TGCGCCAGCAGCCCCGTAGGGACTAGCGACCCCCTTGATAGCGAGCAGTACTTC.